Listed here are 5 T cell receptor beta chains from one sample, sequenced in a study of blood T cells in healthy people across ages. A second roughly 6 to 12 cycle PCR used barcoded and J-beta primers. TCRdb reprocessed the 5' RACE reads via MiXCR and lists one record per CDR3 protein. The table includes about a million distinct CDR3 sequences, roughly two fifths detected once. The sample was blood. These receptor sequences come from a man in his late teens or twenties in good health.

This chain uses TRBV7-9 with TRBJ2-7, with TRBD2 as a possible D gene (5 bases). Germline V gene lookup returns CDR1 SEHNR and CDR2 FQNEAQ (reference sequence). V shed 7 bases and J shed 4 bases, with 17 bases lying between them. This CDR3 is 14 amino acids long. The CDR3 nucleotides read TGTGCCAGCACCCACCGAGGGTTAGGGTACGAGCAGTACTTC. It specifies CASTHRGLGYEQYF.

The sample holds a few counts of this clonotype. The chain is built from TRBV6-2 or TRBV6-3 and TRBJ2-7, with D possibly being TRBD1 (5 bases). This CDR3 has 15 residues. V was pared by 6 bases and J by 5 bases, with 20 bases between. The V gene's germline CDR1 is MNHEY and CDR2 SVGEGT. The CDR3 spells CASSRAEFFVNEQYF. CDR3 coding DNA: TGTGCCAGCAGCAGGGCGGAGTTCTTTGTCAACGAGCAGTACTTC.

V usage is TRBV12-3 or TRBV12-4 and J usage is TRBJ1-6; D is undetermined. The CDR3 is made up of 14 amino acids. Trimming took 6 bases from V and 5 from J, leaving 11 bases between them. CDR3 sequence reads: CASRQGLDNSPLHF. The CDR3 nucleotides read TGTGCCAGCAGACAAGGACTTGATAATTCACCCCTCCACTTT.

This clonotype was seen only a few times. The rearrangement joins TRBV7-8 to TRBJ2-3, with no clear D. CDR3 length: 12 amino acids. Trimming cost V 5 bases and J 6 bases, with 9 bases left between them. Germline CDR1 is SGHVS and CDR2 is FQNEAQ. CDR3 region: CASSPVLDTQYF. CDR3 in DNA: TGTGCCAGCAGCCCCGTCTTGGATACGCAGTATTTT.

This clonotype was detected a few times. The J gene is TRBJ1-2, the V gene TRBV6-6; a weak D match, TRBD1 (6 bases). Trimming pared 7 bases from V and 2 bases from J, leaving 8 bases between. Germline CDR1 MNHNY, CDR2 SVGAGI (reference sequence). This CDR3 is 12 amino acids long. The CDR3 spells CASTTGNYGYTF. As DNA, the CDR3 is TGTGCCAGCACTACAGGGAACTATGGCTACACCTTC.